This T cell receptor beta chain was identified during a study of T cells after yellow fever vaccination. Study-wide points: Boosting was followed by the reappearance of most primary-vaccination clones (less than 98% CD4, 88% CD8). Weaker overall was a secondary response that nonetheless peaked faster, on day 5 versus 15.

In the case of this clonotype: Antigen unknown.

Germline CDR1 and CDR2: LNHDA and SQIVND (reference sequence). CDR3 length equals 14 residues. V was cut by 6 bases and J by 4 bases, with 13 bases left in between. TCRdb re-analysed the 5' RACE reads in MiXCR, keeping a single row per CDR3 protein. In the table there are 450,000 to 550,000 distinct CDR3 sequences, just over 20% of which are singletons. This chain joins TRBV19 and TRBJ1-5, with D unclear. Sequenced here: PBMCs, sampled 21 days after the first yellow fever vaccination. The sequence was obtained from a man aged 18-30 years who received the YFV17D yellow fever vaccine. CDR3 sequence (DNA): TGTGCCAGTAGCACGGACGGAAGAAATCAGCCCCAGCATTTT. Amino acids: CASSTDGRNQPQHF.